This T cell receptor (beta chain) was observed in a study of cytomegalovirus exposure and HLA in healthy donors. Study in general: Most genotyped donors, around 86% of around 370, had Caucasian-associated genetic ancestry.

A few counts support this clone. Its matching antigen is unknown. Study-level points and caveats: Available immune exposure information was restricted to CMV serostatus only. In a later analysis, HLA-C alleles had the fewest associated TCRs, DRB1 alleles the most.

Germline V gene sequence: CDR1 LGHNA, CDR2 YNFKEQ. Trimming removed 5 bases at V and 6 bases at J, with 16 bases between. The CDR3 consists of 14 residues. Primers for the PCR totalled 60 Vbeta and 13 Jbeta. How the authors handled the data: About 11 million of 80 million to 85 million unique TCR beta chains were shared, per a later count. Libraries were prepared by immunoSEQ multiplex PCR; TCRdb keeps only in-frame clonotypes and omits some of them. From that table come the V and J calls and clone size; the DNA was used to work out D and trimming. The table records over 140,000 clones, approximately 82% of them present only once.

V is TRBV4-2 and J is TRBJ1-1; a weak D match, TRBD1 (6 bases). Sequencing was performed on PBMCs. This clonotype was obtained from a man aged 25-40 years in good health and CMV-seropositive. The chain's CDR3 is CASSTGAQGSEAFF. CDR3 sequence (DNA): TGTGCCAGCAGCACCGGAGCACAGGGTTCTGAAGCTTTCTTT.